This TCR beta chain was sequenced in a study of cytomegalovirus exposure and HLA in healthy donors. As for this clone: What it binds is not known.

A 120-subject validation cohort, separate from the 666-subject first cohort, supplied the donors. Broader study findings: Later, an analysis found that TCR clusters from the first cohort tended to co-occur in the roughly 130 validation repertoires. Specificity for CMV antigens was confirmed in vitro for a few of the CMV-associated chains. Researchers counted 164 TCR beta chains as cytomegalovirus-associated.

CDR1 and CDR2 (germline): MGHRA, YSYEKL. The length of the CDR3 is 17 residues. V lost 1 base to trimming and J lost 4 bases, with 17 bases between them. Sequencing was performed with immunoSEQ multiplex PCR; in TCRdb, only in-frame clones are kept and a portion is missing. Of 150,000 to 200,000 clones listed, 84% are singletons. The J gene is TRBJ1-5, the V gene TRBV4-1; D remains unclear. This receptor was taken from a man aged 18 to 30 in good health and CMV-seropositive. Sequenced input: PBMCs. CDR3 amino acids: CASSQVFTEKKNQPQHF. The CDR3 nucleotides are TGCGCCAGCAGCCAAGTCTTTACGGAGAAAAAGAATCAGCCCCAGCATTTT.